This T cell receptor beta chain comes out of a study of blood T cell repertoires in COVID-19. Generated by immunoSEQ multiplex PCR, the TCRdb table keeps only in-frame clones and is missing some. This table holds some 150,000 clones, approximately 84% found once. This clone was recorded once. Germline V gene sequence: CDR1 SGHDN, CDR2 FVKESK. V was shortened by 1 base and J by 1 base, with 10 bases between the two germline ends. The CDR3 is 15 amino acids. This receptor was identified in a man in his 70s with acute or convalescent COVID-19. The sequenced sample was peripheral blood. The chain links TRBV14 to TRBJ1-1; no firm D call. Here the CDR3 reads CASSQVPGSNTEAFF. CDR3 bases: TGTGCCAGCAGCCAAGTGCCCGGGTCGAACACTGAAGCTTTCTTT.